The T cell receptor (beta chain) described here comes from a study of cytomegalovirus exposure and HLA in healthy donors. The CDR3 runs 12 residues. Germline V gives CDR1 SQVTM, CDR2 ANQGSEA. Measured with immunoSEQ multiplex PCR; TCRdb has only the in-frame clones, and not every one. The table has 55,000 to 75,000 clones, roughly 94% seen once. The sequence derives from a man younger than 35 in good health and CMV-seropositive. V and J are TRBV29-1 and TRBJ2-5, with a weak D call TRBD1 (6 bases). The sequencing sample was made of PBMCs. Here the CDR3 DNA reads TGCAGTACAGGGAAACCTCAAGAGACCCAGTACTTC. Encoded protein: CSTGKPQETQYF.